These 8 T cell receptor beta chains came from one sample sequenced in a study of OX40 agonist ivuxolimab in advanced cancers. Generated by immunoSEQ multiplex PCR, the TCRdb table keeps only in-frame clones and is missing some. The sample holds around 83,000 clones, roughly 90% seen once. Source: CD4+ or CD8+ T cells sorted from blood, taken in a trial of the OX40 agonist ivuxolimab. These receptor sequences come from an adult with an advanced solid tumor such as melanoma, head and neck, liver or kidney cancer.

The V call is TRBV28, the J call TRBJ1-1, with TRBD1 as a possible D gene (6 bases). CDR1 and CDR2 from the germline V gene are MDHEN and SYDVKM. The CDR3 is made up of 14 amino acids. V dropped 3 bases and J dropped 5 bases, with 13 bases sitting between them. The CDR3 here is CASSFRQVRTEAFF. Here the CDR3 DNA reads TGTGCCAGCAGTTTTCGACAGGTAAGGACTGAAGCTTTCTTT.

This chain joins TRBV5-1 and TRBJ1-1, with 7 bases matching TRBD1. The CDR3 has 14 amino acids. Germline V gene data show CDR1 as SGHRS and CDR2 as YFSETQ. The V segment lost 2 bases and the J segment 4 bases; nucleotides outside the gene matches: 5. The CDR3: CASSFRGQPTEAFF. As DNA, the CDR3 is TGCGCCAGCAGCTTTAGGGGGCAACCCACTGAAGCTTTCTTT.

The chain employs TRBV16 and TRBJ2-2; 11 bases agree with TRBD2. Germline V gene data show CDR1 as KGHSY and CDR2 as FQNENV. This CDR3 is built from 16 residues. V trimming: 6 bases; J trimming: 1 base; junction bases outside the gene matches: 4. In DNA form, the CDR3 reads TGTGCCAGCAGGCCGGGACTAGCGGTGAACACCGGGGAGCTGTTTTTT. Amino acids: CASRPGLAVNTGELFF.

CDR3 DNA: TGTGCCAGCAGTTTACGGGGGACAGAGTCCTACGAGCAGTACTTC. As protein: CASSLRGTESYEQYF. The chain is built from TRBV27 and TRBJ2-5; possible D gene TRBD1, 7 bases. The J call may be incorrect, as the DNA end agrees better with TRBJ2-7. Germline CDR1 reads MNHEY; CDR2 reads SMNVEV (reference sequence). This CDR3 comprises 15 residues.

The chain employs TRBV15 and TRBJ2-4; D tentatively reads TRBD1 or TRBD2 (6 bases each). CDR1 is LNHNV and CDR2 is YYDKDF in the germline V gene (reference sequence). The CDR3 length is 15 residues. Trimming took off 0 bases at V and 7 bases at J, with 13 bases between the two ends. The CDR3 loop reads CATSREGGVGNIQYF. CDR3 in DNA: TGTGCCACCAGCAGAGAGGGGGGCGTCGGGAACATTCAGTACTTC.

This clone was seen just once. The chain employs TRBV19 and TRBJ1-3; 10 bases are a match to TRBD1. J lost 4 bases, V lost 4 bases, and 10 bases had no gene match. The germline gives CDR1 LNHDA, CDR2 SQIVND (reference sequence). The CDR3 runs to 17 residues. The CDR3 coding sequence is TGTGCCAGTAGTACCGCCGGGACAGGGGTTGCCGGAAACACCATATATTTT. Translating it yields CASSTAGTGVAGNTIYF.

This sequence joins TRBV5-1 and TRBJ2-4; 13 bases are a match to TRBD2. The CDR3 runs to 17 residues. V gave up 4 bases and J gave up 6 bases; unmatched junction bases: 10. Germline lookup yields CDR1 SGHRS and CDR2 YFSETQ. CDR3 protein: CASSRGLAGRGRNIQYF. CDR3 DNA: TGCGCCAGCAGCCGGGGACTAGCGGGACGAGGAAGAAACATTCAGTACTTC.

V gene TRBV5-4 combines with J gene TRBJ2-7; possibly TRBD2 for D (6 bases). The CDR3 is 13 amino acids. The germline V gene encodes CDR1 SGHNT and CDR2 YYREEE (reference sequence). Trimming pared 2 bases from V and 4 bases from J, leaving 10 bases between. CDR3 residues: CASSFRGSYEQYF. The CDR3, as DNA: TGTGCCAGCAGCTTCCGGGGGTCATACGAGCAGTACTTC.